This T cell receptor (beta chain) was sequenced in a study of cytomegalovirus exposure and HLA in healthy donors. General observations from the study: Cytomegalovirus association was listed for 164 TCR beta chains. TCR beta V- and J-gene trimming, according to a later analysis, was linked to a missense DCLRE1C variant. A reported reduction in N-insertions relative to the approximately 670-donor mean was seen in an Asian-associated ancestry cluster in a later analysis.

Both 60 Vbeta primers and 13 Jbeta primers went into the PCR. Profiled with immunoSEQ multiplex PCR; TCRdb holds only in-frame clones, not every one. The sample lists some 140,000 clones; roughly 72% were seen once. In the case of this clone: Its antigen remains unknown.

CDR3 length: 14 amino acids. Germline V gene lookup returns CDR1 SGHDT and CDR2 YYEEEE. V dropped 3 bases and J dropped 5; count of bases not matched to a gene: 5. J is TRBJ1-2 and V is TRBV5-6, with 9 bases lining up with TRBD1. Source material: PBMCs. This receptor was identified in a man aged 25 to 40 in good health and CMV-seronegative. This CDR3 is CASSYGTGRYGYTF. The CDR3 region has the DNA TGTGCCAGCAGCTACGGGACAGGGAGATATGGCTACACCTTC.